A selection of T cell receptor beta chains follows, all from one sample in a study of T cell responses to AZD1222 COVID-19 vaccine. Sequencing was performed with immunoSEQ multiplex PCR; in TCRdb, only in-frame clones are kept and a portion is missing. The table records approximately 30,000 clones, around 80% of them present only once. Sequenced here: peripheral blood, sampled on day 0 of AZD1222 vaccination. The receptor set was obtained from an adult in good health. The CDR3 runs from the conserved cysteine through the conserved F or W. D genes are given only for firm matches. Expanded clones are given a class, and other clones once, few, many or no size at all.

D gene: TRBD1; J gene: TRBJ1-2; clone size: -; V gene: TRBV7-2; CDR3 protein: CASSSRQGEDAYGYTF; CDR3 DNA: TGTGCCAGCAGCTCACGACAGGGCGAGGACGCATATGGCTACACCTTC
D gene: TRBD1; J gene: TRBJ1-6; clone size: -; V gene: TRBV6-1; CDR3 protein: CASSEPPPGQGSYNSPLHF; CDR3 DNA: TGTGCCAGCAGTGAACCCCCACCGGGACAGGGGTCCTATAATTCACCCCTCCACTTT
D gene: -; J gene: TRBJ1-2; clone size: -; V gene: TRBV20-1; CDR3 protein: CSASRGAGYGYTF; CDR3 DNA: TGCAGTGCTAGTCGTGGGGCGGGGTATGGCTACACCTTC
D gene: TRBD2; J gene: TRBJ2-1; clone size: -; V gene: TRBV6-5; CDR3 protein: CASWGLAYRNEQFF; CDR3 DNA: TGTGCCAGCTGGGGACTAGCTTATCGCAATGAGCAGTTCTTC
D gene: TRBD1; J gene: TRBJ2-6; clone size: -; V gene: TRBV7-9; CDR3 protein: CASSLGTGLSGANVLTF; CDR3 DNA: TGTGCCAGCAGCTTAGGGACAGGCCTCTCTGGGGCCAACGTCCTGACTTTC
D gene: -; J gene: TRBJ2-1; clone size: -; V gene: TRBV5-1; CDR3 protein: CASSLVGGVRNEQFF; CDR3 DNA: TGCGCCAGCAGCTTGGTAGGCGGGGTACGCAATGAGCAGTTCTTC
D gene: -; J gene: TRBJ1-3; clone size: -; V gene: TRBV10-3; CDR3 protein: CAISKSAQLGGNTIYF; CDR3 DNA: TGTGCCATCAGTAAAAGTGCCCAACTTGGGGGAAACACCATATATTTT
D gene: -; J gene: TRBJ1-2; clone size: -; V gene: TRBV5-1; CDR3 protein: CASSPGGIDYGYTF; CDR3 DNA: TGCGCCAGCAGCCCCGGGGGGATTGACTATGGCTACACCTTC
D gene: -; J gene: TRBJ1-5; clone size: once; V gene: TRBV5-5; CDR3 protein: CASSPSTGLSNQPQHF; CDR3 DNA: TGTGCCAGCAGCCCCTCTACGGGACTTAGCAATCAGCCCCAGCATTTT
D gene: -; J gene: TRBJ1-2; clone size: -; V gene: TRBV10-3; CDR3 protein: CAITPKTDGGGYTF; CDR3 DNA: TGTGCCATCACCCCCAAGACGGACGGCGGAGGCTACACCTTC
D gene: -; J gene: TRBJ1-1; clone size: -; V gene: TRBV6-2/TRBV6-3; CDR3 protein: CASSRGWGTTFTEAFF; CDR3 DNA: TGTGCCAGCAGCCGAGGATGGGGTACAACTTTCACTGAAGCTTTCTTT
D gene: -; J gene: TRBJ1-2; clone size: -; V gene: TRBV7-9; CDR3 protein: CASSSDSYYGYTF; CDR3 DNA: TGTGCCAGCAGCTCGGACAGCTACTATGGCTACACCTTC
D gene: TRBD2; J gene: TRBJ2-1; clone size: -; V gene: TRBV7-8; CDR3 protein: CASSIGGGGASYNEQFF; CDR3 DNA: TGTGCCAGCAGCATCGGCGGCGGGGGGGCCTCCTACAATGAGCAGTTCTTC
D gene: -; J gene: TRBJ2-2; clone size: -; V gene: TRBV5-6; CDR3 protein: CASSLVVVSGELFF; CDR3 DNA: TGTGCCAGCAGCTTGGTCGTCGTATCCGGGGAGCTGTTTTTT
D gene: -; J gene: TRBJ1-5; clone size: -; V gene: TRBV19; CDR3 protein: CASSIYAGGQSNQPQHF; CDR3 DNA: TGTGCCAGTAGTATTTATGCGGGTGGACAAAGCAATCAGCCCCAGCATTTT
D gene: -; J gene: TRBJ2-1; clone size: -; V gene: TRBV19; CDR3 protein: CASTVAGVQQNDEQFF; CDR3 DNA: TGTGCCAGTACGGTGGCCGGAGTTCAACAAAACGATGAGCAGTTCTTC
D gene: -; J gene: TRBJ2-4; clone size: -; V gene: TRBV10-3; CDR3 protein: CAISESLVADALAKNIQYF; CDR3 DNA: TGTGCCATCAGTGAGTCGTTAGTCGCAGACGCACTAGCCAAAAACATTCAGTACTTC
D gene: TRBD2; J gene: TRBJ2-2; clone size: -; V gene: TRBV7-3; CDR3 protein: CASSSTGTSVPGELFF; CDR3 DNA: TGTGCCAGCAGCTCAACCGGGACTAGCGTTCCCGGGGAGCTGTTTTTT
D gene: -; J gene: TRBJ2-7; clone size: once; V gene: TRBV6-1; CDR3 protein: CASSETSIEQYF; CDR3 DNA: TGTGCCAGCAGTGAAACGTCGATCGAGCAGTACTTC
D gene: -; J gene: TRBJ1-4; clone size: -; V gene: TRBV7-2; CDR3 protein: CASTGTGVSEKLFF; CDR3 DNA: TGTGCCAGCACGGGAACGGGGGTCAGTGAAAAACTGTTTTTT
D gene: -; J gene: TRBJ2-7; clone size: -; V gene: TRBV27; CDR3 protein: CASSLSGVAVHEQYF; CDR3 DNA: TGTGCCAGCAGTTTATCTGGGGTCGCCGTCCACGAGCAGTACTTC
D gene: -; J gene: TRBJ2-3; clone size: -; V gene: TRBV11-2; CDR3 protein: CASRHTIQQYF; CDR3 DNA: TGTGCCAGCAGACATACAATCCAGCAGTATTTT
D gene: -; J gene: TRBJ2-6; clone size: -; V gene: TRBV24-1; CDR3 protein: CATEGVAYSGANVLTF; CDR3 DNA: TGTGCCACCGAAGGCGTTGCCTACTCTGGGGCCAACGTCCTGACTTTC
D gene: -; J gene: TRBJ2-2; clone size: -; V gene: TRBV12-3/TRBV12-4; CDR3 protein: CASSPTGSGELFF; CDR3 DNA: TGTGCCAGCAGTCCCACAGGGTCCGGGGAGCTGTTTTTT
D gene: -; J gene: TRBJ2-2; clone size: -; V gene: TRBV19; CDR3 protein: CASSIYTGELFF; CDR3 DNA: TGTGCCAGTAGTATATATACCGGGGAGCTGTTTTTT
D gene: -; J gene: TRBJ2-1; clone size: -; V gene: TRBV5-8; CDR3 protein: CASSPAAEYNEQFF; CDR3 DNA: TGTGCCAGCAGCCCGGCGGCAGAGTACAATGAGCAGTTCTTC
D gene: -; J gene: TRBJ2-2; clone size: -; V gene: TRBV3-1/TRBV3-2; CDR3 protein: CASSQDTNTGELFF; CDR3 DNA: TGTGCCAGCAGCCAAGATACAAACACCGGGGAGCTGTTTTTT
D gene: -; J gene: TRBJ1-5; clone size: -; V gene: TRBV15; CDR3 protein: CATSSLGWVQPQHF; CDR3 DNA: TGTGCCACCAGTTCCTTGGGCTGGGTTCAGCCCCAGCATTTT
D gene: -; J gene: TRBJ2-7; clone size: -; V gene: TRBV27; CDR3 protein: CASSLTAIGSYEQYF; CDR3 DNA: TGTGCCAGCAGTTTAACAGCGATAGGGTCCTACGAGCAGTACTTC
D gene: -; J gene: TRBJ2-2; clone size: -; V gene: TRBV5-5; CDR3 protein: CASSLVGTNTGELFF; CDR3 DNA: TGTGCCAGCAGCTTGGTGGGGACAAACACCGGGGAGCTGTTTTTT
D gene: -; J gene: TRBJ1-1; clone size: -; V gene: TRBV11-3; CDR3 protein: CASSRIQGWGTEAFF; CDR3 DNA: TGTGCCAGCAGCCGCATCCAGGGGTGGGGAACTGAAGCTTTCTTT
D gene: -; J gene: TRBJ2-1; clone size: once; V gene: TRBV19; CDR3 protein: CASTPQGYNEQFF; CDR3 DNA: TGTGCCAGTACGCCTCAGGGTTACAATGAGCAGTTCTTC
D gene: -; J gene: TRBJ2-7; clone size: -; V gene: TRBV5-1; CDR3 protein: CASSLRGASEQYF; CDR3 DNA: TGCGCCAGCAGCTTGCGGGGGGCAAGCGAGCAGTACTTC
D gene: -; J gene: TRBJ2-7; clone size: -; V gene: TRBV5-1; CDR3 protein: CASSLAVAAQGREQYF; CDR3 DNA: TGCGCCAGCAGCTTGGCCGTTGCAGCGCAGGGCCGCGAGCAGTACTTC
D gene: -; J gene: TRBJ1-2; clone size: -; V gene: TRBV28; CDR3 protein: CASSLQGGGYTF; CDR3 DNA: TGTGCCAGCAGTTTGCAGGGCGGGGGCTACACCTTC
D gene: TRBD1; J gene: TRBJ1-1; clone size: few; V gene: TRBV28; CDR3 protein: CASSLEGAGTEAFF; CDR3 DNA: TGTGCCAGCAGTTTAGAGGGGGCCGGGACTGAAGCTTTCTTT
D gene: -; J gene: TRBJ2-1; clone size: -; V gene: TRBV11-1; CDR3 protein: CASSFQGRRGNEQFF; CDR3 DNA: TGTGCCAGCAGCTTTCAGGGAAGGAGAGGCAATGAGCAGTTCTTC
D gene: -; J gene: TRBJ1-3; clone size: -; V gene: TRBV27; CDR3 protein: CASSRAWSSGNTIYF; CDR3 DNA: TGTGCCAGCAGCCGAGCCTGGAGCTCTGGAAACACCATATATTTT
D gene: -; J gene: TRBJ2-5; clone size: few; V gene: TRBV19; CDR3 protein: CASSIGGETQYF; CDR3 DNA: TGTGCCAGTAGTATAGGGGGTGAGACCCAGTACTTC
D gene: TRBD2; J gene: TRBJ2-1; clone size: -; V gene: TRBV5-1; CDR3 protein: CASSFGGTNLNEQFF; CDR3 DNA: TGCGCCAGCAGCTTTGGGGGGACTAACCTCAATGAGCAGTTCTTC
D gene: TRBD2; J gene: TRBJ2-1; clone size: -; V gene: TRBV5-5; CDR3 protein: CASSSLPGGSFAYNEQFF; CDR3 DNA: TGTGCCAGCAGCTCTCTTCCAGGCGGGAGCTTCGCTTACAATGAGCAGTTCTTC
D gene: -; J gene: TRBJ1-6; clone size: once; V gene: TRBV6-5; CDR3 protein: CASSYSGTTLNSPLHF; CDR3 DNA: TGTGCCAGCAGTTACTCAGGGACGACACTGAATTCACCCCTCCACTTT
D gene: -; J gene: TRBJ1-1; clone size: -; V gene: TRBV5-1; CDR3 protein: CASSLDQGNTEAFF; CDR3 DNA: TGCGCCAGCAGCTTGGATCAGGGGAACACTGAAGCTTTCTTT
D gene: -; J gene: TRBJ1-1; clone size: -; V gene: TRBV6-5; CDR3 protein: CASSSGRPNTEAFF; CDR3 DNA: TGTGCCAGCAGTTCGGGACGGCCGAACACTGAAGCTTTCTTT
D gene: -; J gene: TRBJ1-3; clone size: -; V gene: TRBV12-3/TRBV12-4; CDR3 protein: CASRNTGGNTIYF; CDR3 DNA: TGTGCCAGCAGAAATACAGGGGGAAACACCATATATTTT